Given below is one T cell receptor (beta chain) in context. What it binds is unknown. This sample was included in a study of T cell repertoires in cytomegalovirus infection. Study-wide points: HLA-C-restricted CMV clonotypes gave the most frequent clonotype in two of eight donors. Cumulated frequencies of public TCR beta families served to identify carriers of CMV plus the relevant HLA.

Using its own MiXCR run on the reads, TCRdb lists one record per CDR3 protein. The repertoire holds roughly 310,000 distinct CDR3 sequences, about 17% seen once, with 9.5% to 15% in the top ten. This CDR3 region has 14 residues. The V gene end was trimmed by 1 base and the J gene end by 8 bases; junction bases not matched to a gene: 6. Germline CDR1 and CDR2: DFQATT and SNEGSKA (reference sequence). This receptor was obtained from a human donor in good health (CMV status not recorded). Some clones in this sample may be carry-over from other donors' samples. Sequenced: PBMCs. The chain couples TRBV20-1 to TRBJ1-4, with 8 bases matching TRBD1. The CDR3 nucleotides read TGCAGTGCTAGAGTCGGGACAGGCGACGAAAAACTGTTTTTT. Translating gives CSARVGTGDEKLFF.